A selection of T cell receptor beta chains follows, all from one sample in a study of blood T cells in healthy people across ages. Via MiXCR, TCRdb re-called the 5' RACE reads, giving one row per CDR3 protein. Of 790,000 or so distinct CDR3 sequences listed, approximately 53% were seen once; the top ten hold roughly 25%. The sequenced material came from blood. The source of these receptors is a man in his forties in good health. The CDR3 runs from the conserved cysteine through the conserved F or W. The D gene is left open where the match is weak. Clone size is shown for a subset of rows, as once, few, many or a class of expanded clone.

d_gene	j_gene	abundance	v_gene	CDR3nt	CDR3aa
NA	TRBJ2-7	NA	TRBV20-1	TGCAGTGCTAGAGATCGAGCCTCCTTAAGATGCGAGCAGTACTTC	CSARDRASLRCEQYF
NA	TRBJ2-6	NA	TRBV7-3	TGTGCCAGCAGCGCCGGCCCAGACCCTGGGGCCAACGTCCTGACTTTC	CASSAGPDPGANVLTF
TRBD2	TRBJ2-1	few	TRBV4-3	TGCGCCAGCAGCCCCGGACAAGGTGGACTAGCGGGAGTGAGGGAGCAGTTCTTC	CASSPGQGGLAGVREQFF
NA	TRBJ2-1	NA	TRBV7-3	TGTGCCAGCAGTCGAGAGTGGGGAAATGAGCAGTTCTTC	CASSREWGNEQFF
TRBD1	TRBJ2-4	NA	TRBV28	TGTGCCAGCAGTTTCGTACAGGGGAAGCAGTACTTC	CASSFVQGKQYF
NA	TRBJ1-1	NA	TRBV20-1	TGCAGTGCTGGCTCGGCCATAGCCACTGAAGCTTTCTTT	CSAGSAIATEAFF
NA	TRBJ2-7	NA	TRBV7-4	TGTGCCAGCAGGGTCGAGGAGGACACTTCCTACGAGCAGTACTTC	CASRVEEDTSYEQYF
NA	TRBJ2-7	NA	TRBV4-1	TGCGCCAGCAGCCAAGACGGGATAGAAGCCTACGAGCAGTACTTC	CASSQDGIEAYEQYF
TRBD2	TRBJ2-7	few	TRBV27	TGTGCCAGCAGCTCAATTGGGACTAGCGGACCCTACGAGCAGTACTTC	CASSSIGTSGPYEQYF
NA	TRBJ1-2	NA	TRBV5-5	TGTGCCAGCAGCCGGCGGCGCCCCGGGGAAAACTATGGCTACACCTTC	CASSRRRPGENYGYTF
TRBD1	TRBJ1-6	few	TRBV4-1	TGCGCCAGCAGCCAACTAAGACAGGGGCCGATTTCTCCCCTCCACTTT	CASSQLRQGPISPLHF
NA	TRBJ2-1	NA	TRBV29-1	TGCAGCGTTAATGCACAGGGCCACCATGAGCAGTTCTTC	CSVNAQGHHEQFF
TRBD1	TRBJ1-4	few	TRBV28	TGTGCCAGCAGTTTAAAGGGACAGGTTAATGAAAAACTGTTTTTT	CASSLKGQVNEKLFF
NA	TRBJ2-1	NA	TRBV28	TGTGCCAGCACCCAGACCTCCGGAGGGTTCTACAATGAGCAGTTCTTC	CASTQTSGGFYNEQFF
NA	TRBJ2-1	NA	TRBV12-3/TRBV12-4	TGTGCCAGCGGCTATGGCAATGAGCAGTTCTTC	CASGYGNEQFF
TRBD2	TRBJ2-1	NA	TRBV29-1	TGCAGCGTTGACGGACTAGCGGAGAACAATGAGCAGTTCTTC	CSVDGLAENNEQFF
NA	TRBJ2-3	few	TRBV10-3	TGTGCCATCAGTGATGGACAAGGCACAGATACGCAGTATTTT	CAISDGQGTDTQYF
NA	TRBJ2-1	NA	TRBV28	TGTGCCAGCACCAGCAACGATGAGCAGTTCTTC	CASTSNDEQFF
NA	TRBJ2-1	NA	TRBV6-2/TRBV6-3	TGTGCCAACAGTATCACCTCCTACAATGAGCAGTTCTTC	CANSITSYNEQFF
NA	TRBJ2-3	NA	TRBV28	TGTGCCAGCAACTCCGGGACAATCATTGATACGCAGTATTTT	CASNSGTIIDTQYF
NA	TRBJ1-4	few	TRBV2	TGTGCCAGCAGTGATGGGACGAATGAAAAACTGTTTTTT	CASSDGTNEKLFF
NA	TRBJ2-7	NA	TRBV9	TGTGCCAGCAGCATCGACTTCGGCTCCTACGAGCAGTACTTC	CASSIDFGSYEQYF
NA	TRBJ1-1	few	TRBV6-2/TRBV6-3	TGTGCCAGCGTGTGGTACACTGAAGCTTTCTTT	CASVWYTEAFF
NA	TRBJ1-2	few	TRBV10-3	TGTGCCATCAGCCCAACCCCTGGTAATACAGAATATGGCTACACCTTC	CAISPTPGNTEYGYTF
TRBD2	TRBJ2-7	NA	TRBV20-1	TGCAGTGCTCCTGACGGGACTAGCGGGATCAACGAGCAGTACTTC	CSAPDGTSGINEQYF
TRBD1	TRBJ1-2	once	TRBV28	TGTGCCAGCAGCTTGACAGGGGAGGACCCGTATGGCTACACCTTC	CASSLTGEDPYGYTF
TRBD1	TRBJ2-5	few	TRBV5-1	TGCGCCAGCGGAACAGGGGGCGGTGAGACCCAGTACTTC	CASGTGGGETQYF
NA	TRBJ1-1	NA	TRBV29-1	TGCAGCGTGGGGGGCAGGCCGGGGAACACTGAAGCTTTCTTT	CSVGGRPGNTEAFF
TRBD1	TRBJ2-1	few	TRBV20-1	TGCAGTGCCCCAGGGACAGGGTATTTGAATGAGCAGTTCTTC	CSAPGTGYLNEQFF
NA	TRBJ2-3	NA	TRBV20-1	TGCAGTGCTGTATTTACTCTCACAGATACGCAGTATTTT	CSAVFTLTDTQYF
TRBD1	TRBJ2-5	NA	TRBV24-1	TGTGCCACCAGTGTCGGGACAGCCCGCAGTCAGACCCAGTACTTC	CATSVGTARSQTQYF
TRBD2	TRBJ2-3	NA	TRBV7-2	TGTGCCAGCAGCCCTCTAGCGGGGGGGACCACAGATACGCAGTATTTT	CASSPLAGGTTDTQYF
NA	TRBJ2-7	NA	TRBV7-2	TGTGCCAGCAGCTTAGTCGCCCTACGCTACGAGCAGTACTTC	CASSLVALRYEQYF
TRBD2	TRBJ2-5	NA	TRBV4-2	TGTGCCAGCAGCCTAAATAGCGGGGGCGGAGAGACCCAGTACTTC	CASSLNSGGGETQYF
NA	TRBJ2-5	few	TRBV24-1	TGTGCCACCAGTGATGATGGCCTCGGGTTCCAGACCCAGTACTTC	CATSDDGLGFQTQYF
TRBD1	TRBJ1-2	NA	TRBV12-3/TRBV12-4	TGTGCCAGCAGTCGGACAGGGGCCCCTGGTGGGGGCTACACCTTC	CASSRTGAPGGGYTF
NA	TRBJ2-1	NA	TRBV5-1	TGCGCCAGCAGCTTGGTAGGAACTCCCCAGGTCAATGAGCAGTTCTTC	CASSLVGTPQVNEQFF
TRBD2	TRBJ2-7	NA	TRBV4-1	TGCGCCAGCAGCCAAGGACTAGCGGGATACTCCTACGAGCAGTACTTC	CASSQGLAGYSYEQYF
NA	TRBJ2-7	once	TRBV30	TGTGCCTTAAACAATGAGCAGTACTTC	CALNNEQYF
TRBD2	TRBJ2-1	NA	TRBV9	TGTGCCAGCAGCGTAGTGCCAGCGGGGGGCTCCTACAATGAGCAGTTCTTC	CASSVVPAGGSYNEQFF
NA	TRBJ2-5	few	TRBV9	TGTGCCAGCAGCGTAGGACGAGGAGAGACCCAGTACTTC	CASSVGRGETQYF
NA	TRBJ1-5	NA	TRBV20-1	TGCAGTGCGGTTAGCCAAAATCAGCCCCAGCATTTT	CSAVSQNQPQHF
NA	TRBJ2-7	NA	TRBV6-1	TGTGCCAGCAGTGTAGGACAGTCGATCCACGAGCAGTACTTC	CASSVGQSIHEQYF
NA	TRBJ2-3	once	TRBV6-2/TRBV6-3	TGTGCCAGCAGTTACTCAACTCGGGGCAGCAACACAGATACGCAGTATTTT	CASSYSTRGSNTDTQYF
NA	TRBJ2-5	few	TRBV7-2	TGTGCCAGCAGCTTAGTCGGAGGATTTGGTGAGACCCAGTACTTC	CASSLVGGFGETQYF
NA	TRBJ2-7	NA	TRBV6-2/TRBV6-3	TGTGCCAGCAGCGACCGCGACAGGAGCGGCCCCTACGAGCAGTACTTC	CASSDRDRSGPYEQYF
NA	TRBJ2-4	NA	TRBV6-1	TGTGCCAGCAGTGAAGGGACACGGGGCATTCAGTACTTC	CASSEGTRGIQYF
NA	TRBJ1-4	few	TRBV25-1	TGTGCCAGCAGTAATGAAAAACTGTTTTTT	CASSNEKLFF
TRBD2	TRBJ2-1	NA	TRBV5-1	TGCGCCAGCAGCCTCCAGTTGTTGCGGGGGAACGGAAAGCAGTTCTTC	CASSLQLLRGNGKQFF
TRBD1	TRBJ2-1	NA	TRBV5-1	TGCGCCAGCAGACAGGGGGAAAAAAATGAGCAGTTCTTC	CASRQGEKNEQFF
NA	TRBJ1-5	NA	TRBV5-1	TGCGCCAGCAGCTTGGACCCCCAAGTGGATCAGCCCCAGCATTTT	CASSLDPQVDQPQHF
NA	TRBJ2-1	few	TRBV4-2	TGTGCCAGCAGCCCGGGGGCCCGGGAAAATGAGCAGTTCTTC	CASSPGARENEQFF